This T cell receptor (beta chain) was sequenced in a study of Graves' ophthalmopathy and Graves' hyperthyroidism. Ophthalmopathic donors had moderate-to-severe activity, CAS ≥3 and NOSPECS ≥4, with disease that had lasted under 3 months. RNA served as the template for amplifying TCR beta CDR3 regions. An initial RT-PCR round employing HTBI primers preceded a second-round multiplex PCR. TCRdb re-analysed the multiplex PCR reads in MiXCR, keeping a single row per CDR3 protein. This sample carries over 200,000 distinct CDR3 sequences, 25% to 30% of them seen once, and the ten largest clones take 8.5% to 9.5%. The CDR3 covers 12 residues. The germline gives CDR1 SGHTA, CDR2 FQGNSA. Trimming cost V 2 bases and J 15 bases, with 11 bases left between them.

The sequence was collected from a man in his forties or fifties with Graves' ophthalmopathy. The rearrangement uses TRBV7-2 and TRBJ1-6; tentative D call: TRBD1 (6 bases). Source material: peripheral blood. The CDR3 DNA reads as TGTGCCAGCAGCTTAAGGGGGGCGCTCCTCCACTTT. Its protein is CASSLRGALLHF.